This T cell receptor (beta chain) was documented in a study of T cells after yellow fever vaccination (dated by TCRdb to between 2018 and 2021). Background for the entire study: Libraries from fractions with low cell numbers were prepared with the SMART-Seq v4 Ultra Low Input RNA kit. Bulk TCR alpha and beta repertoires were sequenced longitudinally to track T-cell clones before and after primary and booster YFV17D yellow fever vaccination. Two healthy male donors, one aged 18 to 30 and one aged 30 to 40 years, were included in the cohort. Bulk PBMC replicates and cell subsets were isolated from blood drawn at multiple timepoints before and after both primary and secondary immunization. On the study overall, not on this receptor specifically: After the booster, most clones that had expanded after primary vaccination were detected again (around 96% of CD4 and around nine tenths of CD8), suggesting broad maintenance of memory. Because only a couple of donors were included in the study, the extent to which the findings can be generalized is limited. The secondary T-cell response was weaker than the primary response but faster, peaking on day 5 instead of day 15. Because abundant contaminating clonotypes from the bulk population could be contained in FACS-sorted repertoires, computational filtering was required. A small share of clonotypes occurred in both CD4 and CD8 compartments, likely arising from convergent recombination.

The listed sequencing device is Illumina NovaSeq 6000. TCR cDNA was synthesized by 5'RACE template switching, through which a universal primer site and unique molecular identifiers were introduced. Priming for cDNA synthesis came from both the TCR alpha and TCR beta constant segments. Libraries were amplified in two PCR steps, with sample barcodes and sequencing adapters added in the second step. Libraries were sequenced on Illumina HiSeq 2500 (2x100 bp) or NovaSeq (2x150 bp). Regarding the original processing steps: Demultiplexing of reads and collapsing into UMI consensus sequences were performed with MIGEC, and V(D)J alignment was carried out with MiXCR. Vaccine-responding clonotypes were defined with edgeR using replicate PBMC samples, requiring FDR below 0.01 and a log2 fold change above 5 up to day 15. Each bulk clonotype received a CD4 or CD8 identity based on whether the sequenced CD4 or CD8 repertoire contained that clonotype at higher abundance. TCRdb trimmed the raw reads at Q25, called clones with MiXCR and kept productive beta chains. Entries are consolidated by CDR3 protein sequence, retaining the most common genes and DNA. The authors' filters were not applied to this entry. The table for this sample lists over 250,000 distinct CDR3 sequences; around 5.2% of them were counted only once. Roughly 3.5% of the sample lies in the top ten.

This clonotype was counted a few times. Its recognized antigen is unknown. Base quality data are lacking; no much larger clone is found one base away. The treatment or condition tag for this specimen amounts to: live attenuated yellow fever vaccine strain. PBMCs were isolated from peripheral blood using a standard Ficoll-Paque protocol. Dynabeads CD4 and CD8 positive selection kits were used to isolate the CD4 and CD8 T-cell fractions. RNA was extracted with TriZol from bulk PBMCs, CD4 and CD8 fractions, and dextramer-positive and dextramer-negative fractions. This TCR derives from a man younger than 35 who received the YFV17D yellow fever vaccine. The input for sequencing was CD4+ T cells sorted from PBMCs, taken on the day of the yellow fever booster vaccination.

The DNA reads as follows: TGTGCCAGCCTGGTGAGGGCTGGGGCCAACGTCCTGACTTTC. Translated, it reads CASLVRAGANVLTF. The sequence is built from TRBV6-5 and TRBJ2-6; the D gene is perhaps TRBD2, from 5 matching bases. Counted from cysteine to phenylalanine, this CDR3 has 14 amino acids. Only the CDR3 part of the read is kept: 42 bases, read in frame from the first base. The germline V gene gives CDR1 as MNHEY and CDR2 as SVGAGI. Trimming removed 8 bases from V and 2 bases from J, leaving 10 bases between the germline ends.